One and the same sample provided the 26 T cell receptor beta chains below, sequenced in a study of OX40 agonist ivuxolimab in advanced cancers. Profiled with immunoSEQ multiplex PCR; TCRdb holds only in-frame clones, not every one. In the table there are around 80,000 clones, about 81% of which are singletons. The sample was CD4+ or CD8+ T cells sorted from blood, taken in a trial of the OX40 agonist ivuxolimab. The receptors originated from an adult with an advanced solid tumor such as melanoma, head and neck, liver or kidney cancer.

V usage is TRBV28 and J usage is TRBJ2-7; TRBD1 might be the D (6 bases). CDR1 and CDR2 (germline): MDHEN, SYDVKM. V was shortened by 2 bases and J by 2 bases, with 10 bases between the two germline ends. The CDR3 contains 14 residues. CDR3 nucleotide sequence: TGTGCCAGCAGTTTAACAGGGCGCACCTACGAGCAGTACTTC. It yields the protein CASSLTGRTYEQYF.

The rearrangement uses TRBV28 and TRBJ2-7; 12 bases align to TRBD2. The CDR3 totals 14 residues. The germline V gene encodes CDR1 MDHEN and CDR2 SYDVKM. Trimming cost V 4 bases and J 6 bases; bases outside gene matches: 4. Here the CDR3 reads CASSSSGRVAEQYF. In DNA, the CDR3 is TGTGCCAGCAGTTCTAGCGGGAGGGTGGCCGAGCAGTACTTC.

The table lists this clone with a few counts. The chain combines TRBV28 with TRBJ1-2; no definite D call. There are 13 residues in the CDR3. Trimming cost V 6 bases and J 4 bases, with 12 bases left between them. The germline V gene has CDR1 MDHEN and CDR2 SYDVKM. CDR3 sequence reads: CASSLHQSYGYTF. Written as DNA, the CDR3 is TGTGCCAGCAGCCTACATCAGAGCTATGGCTACACCTTC.

The gene calls are TRBV4-3 and TRBJ1-5; 7 nucleotides align to TRBD1. After removal of 4 bases from V and 6 bases from J, the junction contained 6 bases not matched to a gene. The CDR3 contains 14 residues. From germline, CDR1 is LGHNA and CDR2 YSLEER. The CDR3: CASSLHRGVQPQHF. The CDR3 coding sequence is TGCGCCAGCAGCCTCCACAGGGGAGTTCAGCCCCAGCATTTT.

The chain uses TRBV6-5 and TRBJ2-7, with 9 bases identical to TRBD1. From germline, CDR1 is MNHEY and CDR2 SVGAGI. The V gene end was trimmed by 6 bases and the J gene end by 2 bases; junction bases not matched to a gene: 8. The CDR3 has 15 residues. This CDR3 reads CASSRGTGTAYEQYF. Here the CDR3 DNA reads TGTGCCAGCAGCCGAGGGACAGGGACGGCCTACGAGCAGTACTTC.

The rearrangement links TRBV7-9 to TRBJ2-1; TRBD2 matches at 8 bases. The length of the CDR3 is 14 residues. Germline trimming cut 5 bases from V and 7 bases from J; bases unmatched to any gene: 7. In germline, CDR1 is SEHNR, CDR2 FQNEAQ (reference sequence). The CDR3 reads CASSPGLVRNEQFF. The DNA of the CDR3 is TGTGCCAGCAGCCCGGGACTAGTTAGGAATGAGCAGTTCTTC.

The J gene is TRBJ2-2, the V gene TRBV6-5, with 7 bases aligning to TRBD2. Germline CDR1 and CDR2: MNHEY and SVGAGI. After removal of 6 bases from V and 5 bases from J, the junction contained 9 bases not matched to a gene. This CDR3 contains 15 residues. CDR3 DNA: TGTGCCAGCAGAGGACTAGAGGTGGGGACCGGGGAGCTGTTTTTT. Translating it yields CASRGLEVGTGELFF.

This rearrangement joins TRBV2 to TRBJ2-7; TRBD1 aligns across 8 bases. The junction had 3 bases not matched to a gene; V was cut back by 0 bases and J by 2 bases. This CDR3 comprises 15 residues. Germline assignment: CDR1 SNHLY and CDR2 FYNNEI. The CDR3 is CASSEAPTGAYEQYF. CDR3 DNA: TGTGCCAGCAGTGAAGCGCCGACAGGGGCCTACGAGCAGTACTTC.

V usage is TRBV6-1 and J usage is TRBJ2-7; D unclear. The CDR3 covers 15 residues. Trimming pared 0 bases from V and 6 bases from J, leaving 15 bases between. CDR1 and CDR2 (germline): MNHNS, SASEGT. In nucleotides, the CDR3 is TGTGCCAGCAGTGAAGCGCCCCTGTCTTCCAGCGAGCAGTACGTC. This codes for CASSEAPLSSSEQYV.

V usage is TRBV19 and J usage is TRBJ1-3; D is uncertain. Germline V gene data show CDR1 as LNHDA and CDR2 as SQIVND (reference sequence). The CDR3 runs to 10 residues. Trimming removed 6 bases at V and 5 bases at J, with 2 bases between. The CDR3 DNA follows: TGTGCCAGTAGAAGAAACACCATATATTTT. It is translated as CASRRNTIYF.

The chain combines TRBV28 with TRBJ2-3, with D unclear. The CDR3 has 16 amino acids. Germline V CDR1 and CDR2: MDHEN, SYDVKM. Trimming took off 4 bases at V and 1 base at J, with 15 bases between the two ends. CDR3 protein: CASSSPNGWGTDTQYF. The CDR3 region has the DNA TGTGCCAGCAGTTCCCCCAACGGATGGGGCACAGATACGCAGTATTTT. Full variable domain (missing parts from reference TRBV28 and TRBJ2-3): DVKVTQSSRYLVKRTGEKVFLECVQDMDHENMFWYRQDPGLGLRLIYFSYDVKMKEKGDIPEGYSVSREKKERFSLILESASTNQTSMYLCASSSPNGWGTDTQYFGPGTRLTVL.

In nucleotides, the CDR3 is TGTGCCAGCAGTCTTAACCAGGGTAAAACAAAGACCCAGTACTTC. Its protein is CASSLNQGKTKTQYF. V and J are TRBV28 and TRBJ2-5, with TRBD1 as a possible D gene (5 bases). Germline lookup yields CDR1 MDHEN and CDR2 SYDVKM. The length of the CDR3 is 15 residues. V lost 5 bases, J lost 6 bases, and 19 bases lay in between.

In this sample, this clone turned up a few times. V gene TRBV7-8 combines with J gene TRBJ2-3; no definite D call. The ends were cut back, 5 bases at V and 0 bases at J, with 15 bases in the middle. The CDR3 is 16 amino acids. Germline CDR1 and CDR2: SGHVS and FQNEAQ. The CDR3 sequence is CASSDSLEASTDTQYF. In DNA form, the CDR3 reads TGTGCCAGCAGCGACTCTCTTGAGGCGAGCACAGATACGCAGTATTTT.

The CDR3 coding sequence is TGTGCCAGCAGGGTCGGGAGGGGGCTCAATGAGCAGTTCTTC. Translation: CASRVGRGLNEQFF. V and J are TRBV27 and TRBJ2-1; D might be TRBD2 (8 bases). CDR1 is MNHEY, CDR2 SMNVEV, per germline (reference sequence). V gave up 6 bases and J gave up 6 bases, with 15 bases separating them. This CDR3 has 14 residues.

The chain joins TRBV2 to TRBJ1-4; D not certain. Trimming pared 1 base from V and 10 bases from J, leaving 10 bases between. CDR3 size: 13 residues. Germline assignment: CDR1 SNHLY and CDR2 FYNNEI. The CDR3 DNA reads as TGTGCCAGCAGTGAAGGACTTCGGGGAAAACTGTTTTTT. This gives the protein CASSEGLRGKLFF.

The genes are TRBV18 and TRBJ2-3; 7 nucleotides align to TRBD2. Germline trimming cut 2 bases from V and 0 bases from J; bases unmatched to any gene: 11. Germline CDR1 and CDR2: KGHSH and LQKENI. The CDR3 contains 18 residues. CDR3: CASSPERRGGPSTDTQYF. The CDR3 nucleotides are TGTGCCAGCTCACCAGAAAGGCGCGGGGGACCTAGCACAGATACGCAGTATTTT. The variable domain in full, with the rest retrieved from reference TRBV18 and TRBJ2-3, is NAGVMQNPRHLVRRRGQEARLRCSPMKGHSHVYWYRQLPEEGLKFMVYLQKENIIDESGMPKERFSAEFPKEGPSILRIQQVVRGDSAAYFCASSPERRGGPSTDTQYFGPGTRLTVL.

The rearrangement joins TRBV28 to TRBJ1-1; tentatively, D is TRBD1 (6 bases). The CDR3 is 15 amino acids. V was shortened by 5 bases and J by 11 bases, with 24 bases between the two germline ends. Germline values: CDR1 MDHEN, CDR2 SYDVKM. The DNA for the CDR3 is TGTGCCAGCAGTCCGCCCTTGGGGGGGCTAGAGTTGGCTTTCTTT. It specifies CASSPPLGGLELAFF.

The J gene is TRBJ2-2, the V gene TRBV19; D unresolved. Germline V CDR1 and CDR2: LNHDA, SQIVND (reference sequence). The CDR3 runs to 12 residues. The V gene lost 6 bases and the J gene lost 7 bases, with 9 bases spanning the gap. Here the CDR3 DNA reads TGTGCCAGTAGGTCAGGTTACGGGGAGCTGTTTTTT. Encoded protein: CASRSGYGELFF.

This clone was seen just once. The V and J genes are TRBV27 and TRBJ2-7; TRBD2 is a possible D gene (5 bases). The V gene lost 1 base and the J gene lost 2 bases, with 21 bases spanning the gap. CDR1 MNHEY and CDR2 SMNVEV come from the germline V gene (reference sequence). There are 18 residues in the CDR3. CDR3 bases: TGTGCCAGCAGTTTATTACCCCGGGGTCGCGGATTCCCCTACGAGCAGTACTTC. As protein: CASSLLPRGRGFPYEQYF.

The CDR3 protein is CASSLAEGAARTEAFF. For the CDR3, the DNA is TGTGCCAGCAGCTTAGCCGAGGGGGCGGCAAGGACTGAAGCTTTCTTT. V and J are TRBV7-6 and TRBJ1-1; 7 bases are shared with TRBD1. CDR3 length: 16 residues. V was pared by 0 bases and J by 5 bases, with 9 bases of the junction left unmatched. Germline CDR1 is SGHVS and CDR2 is FNYEAQ.

The chain combines TRBV5-6 with TRBJ2-7, with TRBD1 matching over 8 bases. From germline, CDR1 is SGHDT and CDR2 YYEEEE. The CDR3 loop spans 15 amino acids. Unmatched junction bases numbered 8, after V lost 4 bases and J lost 2 bases. The CDR3 coding sequence is TGTGCCAGCAGCCGAGGCCAGGGGGCCGCCTACGAGCAGTACTTC. Protein sequence: CASSRGQGAAYEQYF.

The rearrangement uses TRBV28 and TRBJ2-3; D is uncertain. The V and J ends lost 1 base and 6 bases respectively, with 2 bases between them. This CDR3 is built from 11 residues. CDR1 and CDR2 (germline): MDHEN, SYDVKM. The CDR3 spells CASSLYDTQYF. The CDR3 DNA reads TGTGCCAGCAGTTTATACGATACGCAGTATTTT.

This rearrangement joins TRBV14 to TRBJ1-2; D is ambiguous. CDR1 and CDR2 from the germline V gene are SGHDN and FVKESK. CDR3 length equals 14 residues. Trimming took off 1 base at V and 0 bases at J, with 6 bases between the two ends. CDR3: CASSQGRPNYGYTF. The CDR3 DNA follows: TGTGCCAGCAGCCAAGGGCGACCTAACTATGGCTACACCTTC.

The chain is built from TRBV29-1 and TRBJ2-3; 7 nucleotides match TRBD1. The CDR3 spans 15 residues. Trimming took 6 bases from V and 3 from J; bases not matched to a gene: 12. The germline CDR1 and CDR2 sequences are SQVTM and ANQGSEA. CDR3 nucleotides: TGCAGCGTGTTAAGAGACAGGGTTTATACAGATACGCAGTATTTT. Amino acids: CSVLRDRVYTDTQYF.

CDR3 protein: CASSLVQDTSTDTQYF. The CDR3 DNA sequence: TGTGCCAGCAGCTTGGTACAGGACACTAGCACAGATACGCAGTATTTT. The gene calls are TRBV5-6 and TRBJ2-3; D might be TRBD1 (5 bases). The CDR3 runs 16 residues. The germline V gene has CDR1 SGHDT and CDR2 YYEEEE. Trimming removed 0 bases at V and 0 bases at J, with 11 bases between. The entire variable domain, with the rest obtained from reference TRBV5-6 and TRBJ2-3, is as follows: DAGVTQSPTHLIKTRGQQVTLRCSPKSGHDTVSWYQQALGQGPQFIFQYYEEEERQRGNFPDRFSGHQFPNYSSELNVNALLLGDSALYLCASSLVQDTSTDTQYFGPGTRLTVL.

The chain carries TRBV21-1 and TRBJ2-2; the D call TRBD2 from the table was never checked on the DNA. TRBV21-1 is an annotated pseudogene. This CDR3 comprises 16 residues. CDR3 DNA sequence: TGTGCCAGCAGCAAAGATTGGGACTTGGTCGCCGGGGAGCTGTTTTTT. Protein sequence: CASSKDWDLVAGELFF.